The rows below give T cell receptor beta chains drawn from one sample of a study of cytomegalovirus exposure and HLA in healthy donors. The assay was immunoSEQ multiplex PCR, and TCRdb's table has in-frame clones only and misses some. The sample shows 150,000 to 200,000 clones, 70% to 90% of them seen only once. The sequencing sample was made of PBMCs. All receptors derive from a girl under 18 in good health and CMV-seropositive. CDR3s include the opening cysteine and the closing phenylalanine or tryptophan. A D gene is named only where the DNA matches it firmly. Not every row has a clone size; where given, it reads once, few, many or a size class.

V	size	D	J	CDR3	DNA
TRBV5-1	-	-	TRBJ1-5	CASSPGILNQPQHF	TGCGCCAGCAGCCCGGGGATCTTAAATCAGCCCCAGCATTTT
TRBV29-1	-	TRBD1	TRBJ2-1	CSAVRDRGYNEQFF	TGCAGCGCCGTCCGGGACAGGGGGTATAATGAGCAGTTCTTC
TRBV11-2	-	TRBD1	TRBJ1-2	CASSLGQVYGYTF	TGTGCCAGCAGCTTGGGACAGGTCTATGGCTACACCTTC
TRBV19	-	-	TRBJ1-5	CASSIQGPSLEGNQPQHF	TGTGCCAGTAGTATACAGGGTCCCTCTTTAGAAGGCAATCAGCCCCAGCATTTT
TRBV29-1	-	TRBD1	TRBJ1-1	CSVDILAGGPNTEAFF	TGCAGCGTTGATATTTTGGCAGGGGGACCGAACACTGAAGCTTTCTTT
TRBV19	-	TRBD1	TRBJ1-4	CATSGGQGLVQEKLFF	TGTGCCACCTCGGGGGGACAGGGGCTGGTTCAGGAAAAACTGTTTTTT
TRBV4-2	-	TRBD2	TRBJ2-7	CASSQGLAGVNEQYF	TGTGCCAGCAGCCAGGGACTAGCGGGGGTCAACGAACAGTACTTC
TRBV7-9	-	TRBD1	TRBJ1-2	CASSFPARGTDYGYTF	TGTGCCAGCAGTTTTCCCGCCCGCGGGACAGACTATGGCTACACCTTC
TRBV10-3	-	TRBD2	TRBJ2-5	CAISETSGQETQYF	TGTGCCATCAGTGAGACTAGCGGCCAAGAGACCCAGTACTTC
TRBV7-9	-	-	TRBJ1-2	CASSYTGNYGYTF	TGTGCCAGCAGCTATACAGGGAACTATGGCTACACCTTC
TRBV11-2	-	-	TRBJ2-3	CASSTRLDSISTDTQYF	TGTGCCAGCAGCACCCGCCTTGACAGTATATCCACAGATACGCAGTATTTT
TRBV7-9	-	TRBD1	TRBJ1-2	CASSLGLTGVLNYGYTF	TGTGCCAGCAGCTTAGGGCTGACAGGGGTTTTAAACTATGGCTACACCTTC
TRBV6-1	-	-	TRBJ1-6	CAHKGVDNSPLHF	TGTGCCCACAAGGGAGTTGATAATTCACCCCTCCACTTT
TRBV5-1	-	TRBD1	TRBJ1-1	CASSLGGGSTEAFF	TGCGCCAGCAGCTTGGGAGGGGGCAGCACTGAAGCTTTCTTT
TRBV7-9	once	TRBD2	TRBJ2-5	CASSPRAGEETQYF	TGTGCCAGCAGCCCACGGGCGGGAGAAGAGACCCAGTACTTC
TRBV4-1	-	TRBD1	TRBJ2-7	CASSVTGGYEQYF	TGCGCCAGCAGCGTAACAGGGGGCTACGAGCAGTACTTC